Listed below are T cell receptor beta chains from one sample, sequenced in a study of OX40 agonist ivuxolimab in advanced cancers. Method: immunoSEQ multiplex PCR; TCRdb's copy keeps in-frame clones and lacks some. The sample records 90,000 to 130,000 clones, approximately 90% being singletons. The sequenced sample was CD4+ or CD8+ T cells sorted from blood, obtained in a trial of the OX40 agonist ivuxolimab. The source is an adult with an advanced solid tumor such as melanoma, head and neck, liver or kidney cancer. The CDR3 runs from the conserved cysteine through the conserved F or W. The D gene is left open where the match is weak. The size of a clone is reported for some rows only, either as once, few or many, or as a class for expanded clones.

size,V,D,J,CDR3,DNA
NA,TRBV28,TRBD1,TRBJ1-2,CASSSGGLKNYGYTF,TGTGCCAGCAGTTCAGGGGGTTTGAAGAACTATGGCTACACCTTC
NA,TRBV28,TRBD1,TRBJ1-2,CASSSIRQGLRGYTF,TGTGCCAGCAGTTCGATCAGACAGGGCTTGAGGGGCTACACCTTC
NA,TRBV2,TRBD1,TRBJ2-3,CASSQAGPGQGYSDTQYF,TGTGCCAGCAGCCAAGCGGGACCGGGACAGGGTTATTCAGATACGCAGTATTTT
NA,TRBV10-3,TRBD2,TRBJ2-3,CAISGASGTLTDTQYF,TGTGCCATCAGTGGGGCTAGCGGGACCCTCACAGATACGCAGTATTTT
once,TRBV7-2,NA,TRBJ1-5,CASSLDGPSPQHF,TGTGCCAGCAGCTTAGACGGCCCATCGCCCCAGCATTTT
NA,TRBV29-1,TRBD1,TRBJ2-3,CSGRTGVVSDTQYF,TGCAGCGGTCGGACAGGGGTGGTCTCAGATACGCAGTATTTT
NA,TRBV7-2,TRBD2,TRBJ2-2,CASSFGGTSGRRELFF,TGTGCCAGCAGCTTTGGTGGGACTAGCGGGAGGCGGGAGCTGTTTTTT
NA,TRBV6-5,TRBD1,TRBJ2-5,CASSSLTGTETQYF,TGTGCCAGCAGTTCCCTGACAGGGACGGAGACCCAGTACTTC
NA,TRBV19,NA,TRBJ1-1,CASMRFLNTEAFF,TGTGCCAGTATGAGGTTCCTCAACACTGAAGCTTTCTTT
NA,TRBV7-2,NA,TRBJ1-1,CASSLDYREAFF,TGTGCCAGCAGCTTAGATTATCGAGAAGCTTTCTTT
NA,TRBV6-1,TRBD1,TRBJ2-1,CASSQVGQGAVEQFF,TGTGCCAGCAGCCAAGTGGGACAGGGGGCGGTTGAGCAGTTCTTC
once,TRBV28,TRBD1,TRBJ2-3,CASSFGQGATDTQYF,TGTGCCAGCAGTTTTGGGCAGGGGGCCACAGATACGCAGTATTTT
NA,TRBV7-3,NA,TRBJ1-5,CASSPRAGPLAYSNQPQHF,TGTGCCAGCAGCCCCCGAGCAGGACCCTTGGCGTATAGCAATCAGCCCCAGCATTTT
NA,TRBV11-2,NA,TRBJ2-7,CASSLRAGPYEQYF,TGTGCCAGCAGCTTAAGGGCAGGGCCCTACGAGCAGTACTTC
NA,TRBV6-1,NA,TRBJ2-7,CASRDSYYEQYF,TGTGCCAGCAGAGACTCATACTACGAGCAGTACTTC
NA,TRBV5-1,TRBD1,TRBJ1-1,CASTTNRQGAGEAFF,TGCGCCAGCACCACCAACAGACAGGGGGCGGGTGAAGCTTTCTTT
NA,TRBV9,NA,TRBJ2-5,CASSVTPPGTPGGTQYF,TGTGCCAGCAGCGTAACCCCTCCCGGGACCCCGGGTGGGACCCAGTACTTC
NA,TRBV7-2,TRBD1,TRBJ1-1,CATGQVIDTEAFF,TGTGCCACTGGACAGGTGATCGACACTGAAGCTTTCTTT
few,TRBV14,NA,TRBJ2-1,CASSLYSSYNEQFF,TGTGCCAGCAGCCTCTACAGCTCCTACAATGAGCAGTTCTTC
NA,TRBV2,NA,TRBJ2-7,CASRARGSSYEQYF,TGTGCCAGCAGGGCGCGAGGGTCCTCCTACGAGCAGTACTTC
once,TRBV6-1,TRBD2,TRBJ2-3,CASSAVASGGDTQYF,TGTGCCAGCAGTGCGGTGGCTAGCGGGGGAGATACGCAGTATTTT
NA,TRBV28,NA,TRBJ2-7,CASSPPKESGRTHLPHEQYF,TGTGCCAGCAGTCCCCCAAAAGAATCGGGACGGACCCACCTTCCCCACGAGCAGTACTTC
NA,TRBV10-3,TRBD2,TRBJ2-1,CAIRPLADNEQFF,TGTGCCATCCGTCCCCTAGCGGACAATGAGCAGTTCTTC
once,TRBV19,NA,TRBJ2-7,CASSRVLTGGSYEQYF,TGTGCCAGTAGTAGGGTACTGACAGGTGGTTCCTACGAGCAGTACTTC
NA,TRBV5-1,TRBD1,TRBJ2-1,CASSLGAPGQGRDEQFF,TGCGCCAGCAGCTTGGGGGCTCCGGGACAGGGCCGCGATGAGCAGTTCTTC
NA,TRBV6-5,TRBD2,TRBJ2-7,CASSYGGGAFDEQYF,TGTGCCAGCAGTTACGGCGGGGGGGCGTTCGACGAGCAGTACTTC
NA,TRBV6-5,TRBD2,TRBJ2-1,CASRNLAGVYNEQFF,TGTGCCAGCCGAAATCTAGCGGGGGTTTACAATGAGCAGTTCTTC
NA,TRBV6-5,TRBD1,TRBJ2-7,CASQWGRGRSYEQYF,TGTGCCAGCCAGTGGGGCAGGGGGCGATCCTACGAGCAGTACTTC
once,TRBV5-1,NA,TRBJ2-7,CASSNDWLEQYF,TGCGCCAGCAGCAACGACTGGCTCGAGCAGTACTTC
NA,TRBV2,NA,TRBJ2-3,CASNQGIDTQYF,TGTGCCAGCAATCAGGGAATAGATACGCAGTATTTT
few,TRBV5-4,TRBD2,TRBJ2-1,CASSPGRTAPGEQFF,TGTGCCAGCAGCCCCGGGAGGACGGCCCCAGGTGAGCAGTTCTTC
once,TRBV28,NA,TRBJ1-1,CASSPTDTTEAFF,TGTGCCAGCAGTCCTACAGATACCACTGAAGCTTTCTTT
NA,TRBV28,NA,TRBJ1-1,CASSSSYGVATEAFF,TGTGCCAGCAGCTCGTCGTACGGGGTCGCCACTGAAGCTTTCTTT
once,TRBV15,TRBD1,TRBJ2-3,CATSRGDRQLSTDTQYF,TGTGCCACCAGCAGGGGGGACAGACAGCTCAGCACAGATACGCAGTATTTT